These T cell receptor beta chains were read from a single sample in a study of HIV-infected children after antiretroviral therapy interruption. TCRdb used MiXCR to reprocess the 3' RACE reads, holding one entry per CDR3 protein. There are more than 75,000 distinct CDR3 sequences in the sample; approximately 6.9% occur only once, and more than 0.95% lies in the top ten. Sequenced here: CD45RA+ CD4+ T cells from PBMCs, pooled from several time points, sampled from a donor given antiretroviral therapy, either interrupted or continuous. Receptor source: a pool of human donors with HIV. Both conserved end residues are part of each CDR3. D genes are given only for firm matches. Rows give clone size only sometimes, using once, few, many, or a class for an expanded clone.

d_call,clone_size,j_call,v_call,cdr3_nt,cdr3_aa
.,many,TRBJ1-1,TRBV7-2,TGTGCCAGCAGCTTACGTTTGGGTTTAGGTTTCTTT,CASSLRLGLGFF
TRBD2,many,TRBJ2-2,TRBV6-5,TGTGCCAGCAGTTACTCGGGTCTAGCGGGAGGTAGTACCGGGGAGCTGTTTTTT,CASSYSGLAGGSTGELFF
.,many,TRBJ1-6,TRBV12-3/TRBV12-4,TGTGCCAGCAGTTTGGGGCAGGGCTCACCCCTCCACTTT,CASSLGQGSPLHF
.,many,TRBJ2-2,TRBV9,TGTGCCAGCAGCGTACATTCTGACCCGAACACCGGGGAGCTGTTTTTT,CASSVHSDPNTGELFF
.,many,TRBJ2-2,TRBV6-2/TRBV6-3,TGTGCCAGCAGCGGGGGGCCTCGGACAGGCGGCACGGGGGAGCTGTTTTTT,CASSGGPRTGGTGELFF
TRBD1,many,TRBJ2-7,TRBV29-1,TGCAGCGTGGGGACAGGGGGCGAGCAGTACTTC,CSVGTGGEQYF
TRBD1,many,TRBJ2-5,TRBV20-1,TGCAGTGCATCTGGGGCTCCGGGACAGGTACAAGAGACCCAGTACTTC,CSASGAPGQVQETQYF
TRBD1,.,TRBJ2-5,TRBV2,TGTGCCAGCAGTGCGGGACAGCAAGAGACCCAGTACTTC,CASSAGQQETQYF
.,many,TRBJ1-4,TRBV5-1,TGCGCCAGCCGGACGGGGGGGGCCGATGAAAAACTGTTTTTT,CASRTGGADEKLFF
.,few,TRBJ2-7,TRBV11-3,TGTGCCAGCAGCTTGTTGATCCCAATTCGTTACGAGCAGTACTTC,CASSLLIPIRYEQYF
.,many,TRBJ2-5,TRBV20-1,TGCAGTGCTAGAATGACCGCACAGTACTTC,CSARMTAQYF
TRBD1,.,TRBJ2-1,TRBV11-3,TGTGCCAGCAGCTTTAAGGGGGCTTCCCCCTACAATGAGCAGTTCTTC,CASSFKGASPYNEQFF
.,few,TRBJ2-7,TRBV10-3,TGTGCCATCACCCCCGGGCAGGGGTCCCACGAGCAGTACTTC,CAITPGQGSHEQYF
.,many,TRBJ1-4,TRBV7-2,TGTGCCAGCAGCTTAGGATATACGGGGGAAAAACTGTTTTTT,CASSLGYTGEKLFF
.,many,TRBJ2-3,TRBV5-4,TGTGCCAGCAGTCCTCAGGCAGATACGCAGTATTTT,CASSPQADTQYF
TRBD1,many,TRBJ1-4,TRBV7-6,TGTGCCAGCAGCGGGACAGAAAATGAAAAACTGTTTTTT,CASSGTENEKLFF
TRBD1,many,TRBJ2-2,TRBV6-1,TGTGCCAGCAGTTCCCGGGACAGGGGAACCTACACCGGGGAGCTGTTTTTT,CASSSRDRGTYTGELFF
TRBD1,.,TRBJ2-1,TRBV5-5,TGTGCCAGCAGCTTGGCCGGGCAGGGGGCGCGTGAGTTCTTC,CASSLAGQGAREFF
TRBD1,few,TRBJ2-3,TRBV10-1,TGCGCCAGCAGCGCGGGGACAGGGATCATCCCAGATACGCAGTATTTT,CASSAGTGIIPDTQYF
.,.,TRBJ1-2,TRBV10-2,TGCGCCAGCAGTGACGTGTGGAGGCAGACCAACTATGGCTACACCTTC,CASSDVWRQTNYGYTF
.,many,TRBJ1-1,TRBV7-2,TGTGCCAGCAGCGTACAGGGTAGGACTGAAGCTTTCTTT,CASSVQGRTEAFF
.,many,TRBJ1-1,TRBV23-1,TGCGCCAGCAGTCAAGAACCCAACGGCGTCTTT,CASSQEPNGVF
.,many,TRBJ2-6,TRBV5-6,TGTGCCAGCAGCTCGGCCAGGGGAGGAATGGTTCGAGGGGCCAACGTCCTGACTTTC,CASSSARGGMVRGANVLTF
.,many,TRBJ1-1,TRBV12-3/TRBV12-4,TGTGCCAGCAGCCTCTGGTGGACTGAAGCTTTCTTT,CASSLWWTEAFF
.,many,TRBJ2-1,TRBV24-1,TGTGCCACCAGTGATCCTAGGGGGTCCTACAATGAGCAGTTCTTC,CATSDPRGSYNEQFF
TRBD1,many,TRBJ2-7,TRBV29-1,TGCAGCGTTGACGAGGAAGGGACAGGGTCCTACGAGCAGTACTTC,CSVDEEGTGSYEQYF
TRBD1,medium-sized,TRBJ2-1,TRBV28,TGTGCCAGCAGACGGGGACAGGGGACGCCCAATGAGCAGTTCTTC,CASRRGQGTPNEQFF